This TCR beta chain was profiled in a study of vaccination and CD4 T cells after COVID-19. Time point given: late sampling 161 to 241 days after vaccination in a few convalescent patients. The treatment was: roughly ten-day PBMC culture with coronavirus spike peptide pools or control peptides (ViraFEST assay). This clonotype is medium-sized (0.01 to 0.1%) in the sample. No antigen is known for it. This CDR3 is built from 15 residues. CDR1 MNHNS and CDR2 SASEGT come from the germline V gene. With 4 bases clipped from V and 6 bases from J, the junction kept 10 bases outside the gene matches. Cultured CD4+ T-cell DNA underwent Oncomine TCR Beta short-read sequencing. Via MiXCR, TCRdb re-called the PCR reads, giving one row per CDR3 protein. The table records over 20,000 distinct CDR3 sequences, roughly two fifths of them present only once.

This sequence was found in a human donor who had recovered from COVID-19. The gene calls are TRBV6-1 and TRBJ1-1, with 8 bases aligning to TRBD1. This material consisted of CD4+ T cells from blood, cultured in vitro, taken about 7 months after SARS-CoV-2 vaccination. CDR3 sequence (DNA): TGTGCCAGCAGTGTCGAGGGGACAGGCCTGTCTGAAGCTTTCTTT. This translates into CASSVEGTGLSEAFF.